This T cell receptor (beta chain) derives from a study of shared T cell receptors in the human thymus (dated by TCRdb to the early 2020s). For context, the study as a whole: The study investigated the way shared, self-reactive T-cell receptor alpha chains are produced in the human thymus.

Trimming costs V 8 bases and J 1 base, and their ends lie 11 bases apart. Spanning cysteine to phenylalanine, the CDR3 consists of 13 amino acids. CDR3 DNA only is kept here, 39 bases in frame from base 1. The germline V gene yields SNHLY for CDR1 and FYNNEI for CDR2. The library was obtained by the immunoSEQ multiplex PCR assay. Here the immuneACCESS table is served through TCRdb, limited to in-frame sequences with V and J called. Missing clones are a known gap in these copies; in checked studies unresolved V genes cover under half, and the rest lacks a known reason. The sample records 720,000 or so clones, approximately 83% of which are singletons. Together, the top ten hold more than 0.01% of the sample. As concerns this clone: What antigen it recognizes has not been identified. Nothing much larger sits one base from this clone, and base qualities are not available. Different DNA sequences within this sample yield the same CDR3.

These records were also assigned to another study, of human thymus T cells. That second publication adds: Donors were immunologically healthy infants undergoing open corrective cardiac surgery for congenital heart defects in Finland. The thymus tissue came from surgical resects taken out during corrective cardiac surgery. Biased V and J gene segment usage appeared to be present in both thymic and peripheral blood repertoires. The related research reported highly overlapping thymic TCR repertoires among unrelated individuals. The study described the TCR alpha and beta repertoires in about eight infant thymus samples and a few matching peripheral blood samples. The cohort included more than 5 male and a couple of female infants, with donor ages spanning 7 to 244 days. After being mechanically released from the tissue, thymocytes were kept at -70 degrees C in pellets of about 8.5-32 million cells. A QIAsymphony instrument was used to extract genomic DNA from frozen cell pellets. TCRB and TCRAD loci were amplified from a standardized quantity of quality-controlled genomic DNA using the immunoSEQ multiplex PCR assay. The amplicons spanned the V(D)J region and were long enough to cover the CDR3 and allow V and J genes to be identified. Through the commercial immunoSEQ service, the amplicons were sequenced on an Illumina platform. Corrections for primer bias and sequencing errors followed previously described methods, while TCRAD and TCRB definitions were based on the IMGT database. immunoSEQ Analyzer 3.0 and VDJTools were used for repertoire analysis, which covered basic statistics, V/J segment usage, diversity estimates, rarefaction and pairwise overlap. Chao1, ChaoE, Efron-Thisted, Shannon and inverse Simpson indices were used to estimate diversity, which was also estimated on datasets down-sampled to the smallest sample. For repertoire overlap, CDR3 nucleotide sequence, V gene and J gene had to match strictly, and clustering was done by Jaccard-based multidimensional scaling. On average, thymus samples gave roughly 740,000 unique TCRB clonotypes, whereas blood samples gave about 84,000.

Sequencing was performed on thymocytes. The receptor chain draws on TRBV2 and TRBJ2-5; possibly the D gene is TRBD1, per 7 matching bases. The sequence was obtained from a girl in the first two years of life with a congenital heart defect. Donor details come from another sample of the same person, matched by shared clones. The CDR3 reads CASARDSQETQYF. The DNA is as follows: TGTGCCAGCGCGCGGGACAGCCAAGAGACCCAGTACTTC.